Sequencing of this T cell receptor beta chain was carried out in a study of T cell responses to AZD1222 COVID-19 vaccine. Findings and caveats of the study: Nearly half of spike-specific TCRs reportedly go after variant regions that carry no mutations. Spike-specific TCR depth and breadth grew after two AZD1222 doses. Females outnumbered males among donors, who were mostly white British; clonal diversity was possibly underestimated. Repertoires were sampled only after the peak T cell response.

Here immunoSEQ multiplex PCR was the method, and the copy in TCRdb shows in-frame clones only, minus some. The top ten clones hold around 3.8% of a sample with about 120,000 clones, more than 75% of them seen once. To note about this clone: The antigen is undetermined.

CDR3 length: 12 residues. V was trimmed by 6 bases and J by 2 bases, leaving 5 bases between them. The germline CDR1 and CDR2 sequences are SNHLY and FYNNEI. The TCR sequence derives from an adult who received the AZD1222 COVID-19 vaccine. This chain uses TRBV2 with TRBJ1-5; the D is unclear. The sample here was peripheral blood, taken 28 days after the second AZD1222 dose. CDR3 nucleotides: TGTGCCAGCAGCGGCGGCAATCAGCCCCAGCATTTT. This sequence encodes CASSGGNQPQHF. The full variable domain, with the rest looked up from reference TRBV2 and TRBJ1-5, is EPEVTQTPSHQVTQMGQEVILRCVPISNHLYFYWYRQILGQKVEFLVSFYNNEISEKSEIFDDQFSVERPDGSNFTLKIRSTKLEDSAMYFCASSGGNQPQHFGDGTRLSIL.